The 20 T cell receptor beta chains below come from one sample, sequenced in a study of breast tumors, draining lymph nodes, adjacent tissues. TCRdb passed the multiplex PCR reads through MiXCR, listing each CDR3 protein once. The data contain 200,000 to 250,000 distinct CDR3 sequences, around 35% of them singletons. Samples came from axillary lymph nodes draining the breast cancer. Sequenced: axillary lymph node tissue. The receptor source for this set is a female donor with breast cancer. Some clones in this sample may be carry-over from other donors' samples.

This clonotype was recorded at least ten times. This chain joins TRBV19 and TRBJ1-2; 8 bases agree with TRBD1. Germline V gives CDR1 LNHDA, CDR2 SQIVND (reference sequence). The CDR3 is made up of 14 amino acids. The J segment lost 8 bases and the V segment lost 2 bases, leaving 7 bases of the junction unmatched. CDR3 sequence reads: CASSIQRGQGGYTF. DNA of the CDR3: TGTGCCAGTAGTATACAGAGAGGACAGGGAGGCTACACCTTC.

V usage is TRBV5-1 and J usage is TRBJ2-7; possible D gene TRBD2, 5 bases. The length of the CDR3 is 11 residues. Germline V gene sequence: CDR1 SGHRS, CDR2 YFSETQ. V shed 10 bases and J shed 0 bases, with 8 bases lying between them. CDR3 coding DNA: TGCGCCCGAGGGCTCTCCTACGAGCAGTACTTC. Protein: CARGLSYEQYF.

This clonotype has at least ten counts. The chain couples TRBV20-1 to TRBJ1-4; D not certain. The germline gives CDR1 DFQATT, CDR2 SNEGSKA (reference sequence). V was cut by 0 bases and J by 13 bases, with 12 bases left in between. This CDR3 region has 12 residues. CDR3 nucleotides: TGCAGTGCTAGAGATCCCCGGGATATACTGTTTTTT. Protein sequence: CSARDPRDILFF.

V is TRBV30 and J is TRBJ2-1; 13 nucleotides line up with TRBD2. This CDR3 is 12 amino acids long. V lost 3 bases, J lost 16 bases, and 6 bases stayed unmatched. CDR1 and CDR2 (germline): GTSNPN, SVGIG (reference sequence). The CDR3 protein is CAWRGTSGMPFF. CDR3 bases: TGTGCCTGGAGGGGGACTAGCGGGATGCCATTCTTC.

Of note for this clonotype: This may be a read error: a much more frequent sequence differs by one nucleotide. The rearrangement links TRBV6-5 to TRBJ2-3; D remains unclear. Germline V gene sequence: CDR1 MNHEY, CDR2 SVGAGI. This CDR3 comprises 13 residues. With 9 bases removed from V and 2 bases from J, the gap between germline ends came to 12 bases. This CDR3 is CARRRRLTDTQYF. The CDR3 DNA is TGTGCCAGGAGGCGGCGGCTCACAGATACGCAGTATTTT.

This clonotype showed up many times. The rearrangement joins TRBV3-1 to TRBJ2-7, with 7 bases matching TRBD2. Germline loops: CDR1 LGHDT, CDR2 YNNKEL (reference sequence). CDR3 length: 16 amino acids. Trimming took 1 base from V and 6 from J; bases not matched to a gene: 12. The CDR3 coding sequence is TGTGCCAGCAGCCAAGGTCTTGCTAGCGGAGAGGGCGAGCAGTACTTC. Protein: CASSQGLASGEGEQYF.

This chain joins TRBV5-1 and TRBJ1-3, with D unclear. Germline V lookup: CDR1 SGHRS, CDR2 YFSETQ. The CDR3 consists of 15 residues. V dropped 0 bases and J dropped 4 bases, with 11 bases sitting between them. DNA for the CDR3: TGCGCCAGCAGCTTGGGCGGGTCAGGAGGAAACACCATATATTTT. This sequence encodes CASSLGGSGGNTIYF.

The chain couples TRBV25-1 to TRBJ1-2; 8 bases fit TRBD1. CDR1 MGHDK and CDR2 SYGVNS come from the germline V gene. The CDR3 sequence is 14 residues long. With 4 bases clipped from V and 6 bases from J, the junction kept 7 bases outside the gene matches. This CDR3 is CASSGPTGDNGYTF. CDR3 bases: TGTGCCAGCAGTGGACCGACAGGGGACAATGGCTACACCTTC.

In this sample, this clonotype turned up many times. The chain uses TRBV7-2 and TRBJ2-7; 8 bases align to TRBD1. The CDR3 contains 15 residues. The V segment lost 1 base and the J segment 6 bases; nucleotides outside the gene matches: 8. Germline V gene data show CDR1 as SGHTA and CDR2 as FQGNSA. CDR3 sequence: CASSLVATGESEQYF. DNA of the CDR3: TGTGCCAGCAGCTTAGTTGCGACAGGGGAGTCCGAGCAGTACTTC.

This clonotype was seen repeatedly, ten times or more. Written as DNA, the CDR3 is TGTGCCAGCAGCTACAGGGGAAACAACGAGCAGTACTTC. It translates to CASSYRGNNEQYF. The J gene is TRBJ2-7, the V gene TRBV9, with TRBD1 matching over 7 bases. V lost 4 bases to trimming and J lost 5 bases; unmatched junction nucleotides: 6. Germline lookup yields CDR1 SGDLS and CDR2 YYNGEE. The CDR3 runs to 13 residues.

This clonotype has more than one count but fewer than ten. The chain links TRBV27 to TRBJ1-5; 8 nucleotides agree with TRBD1. The CDR3 length is 16 residues. The germline V gene encodes CDR1 MNHEY and CDR2 SMNVEV (reference sequence). V was clipped by 5 bases and J by 0 bases; unmatched bases: 6. The CDR3 DNA reads TGTGCCAGCAGTCACGACAGGGGAGATAGCAATCAGCCCCAGCATTTT. This encodes CASSHDRGDSNQPQHF.

J is TRBJ1-5 and V is TRBV12-3 or TRBV12-4; tentative D call: TRBD1 (6 bases). The germline V and J ends were trimmed by 3 bases and 5 bases, with 17 bases remaining between them. The CDR3 runs to 16 residues. The CDR3 region is CASSFDRRRGHQPQHF. The CDR3, as DNA: TGTGCCAGCAGTTTCGACCGGCGCAGGGGCCATCAGCCCCAGCATTTT.

This clonotype was counted ten times or more. This chain uses TRBV20-1 with TRBJ2-4; a possible D gene is TRBD1 (6 bases). Germline V lookup: CDR1 DFQATT, CDR2 SNEGSKA (reference sequence). V dropped 7 bases and J dropped 0 bases, with 10 bases sitting between them. This CDR3 is 13 amino acids long. CDR3 DNA sequence: TGCAGTGTTTTACAGGGAGCCAAAAACATTCAGTACTTC. Encoded protein: CSVLQGAKNIQYF.

This clonotype was counted many times. This chain joins TRBV5-8 and TRBJ1-6, with 9 bases matching TRBD1. The junction had 6 bases not matched to a gene; V was cut back by 5 bases and J by 9 bases. Looked up from germline, CDR1 is SGHTS and CDR2 is YDEGEE. CDR3 length: 14 amino acids. The CDR3 nucleotides read TGTGCCAGCAGTCTCACAGGGGGCGGTTCACCCCTCCACTTT. Amino acids: CASSLTGGGSPLHF.

This clonotype appeared a few times. The chain couples TRBV30 to TRBJ1-2; 8 nucleotides agree with TRBD1. The V segment lost 8 bases and the J segment 2 bases; nucleotides outside the gene matches: 7. The CDR3 extends over 13 amino acids. Looked up from germline, CDR1 is GTSNPN and CDR2 is SVGIG (reference sequence). CDR3 bases: TGTGCCAGCACGACAGGGGAGAACTATGGCTACACCTTC. The encoded protein is CASTTGENYGYTF.

This clonotype was seen many times. V gene TRBV11-2 combines with J gene TRBJ2-6; D remains ambiguous. The germline V and J ends were trimmed by 5 bases and 2 bases, with 10 bases remaining between them. Germline V gene data show CDR1 as SGHAT and CDR2 as FQNNGV. The CDR3 contains 15 residues. The CDR3 region is CASSPTKAGANVLTF. DNA of the CDR3: TGTGCCAGCAGCCCTACGAAAGCTGGGGCCAACGTCCTGACTTTC.

The CDR3 DNA reads as TGTGCCACCAGCGACTTTAGGGACGACTACAATGAGCAGTTCTTC. It codes for CATSDFRDDYNEQFF. The chain has TRBV15 and TRBJ2-1, with D perhaps being TRBD1 or TRBD2 (5 bases each). Germline lookup yields CDR1 LNHNV and CDR2 YYDKDF (reference sequence). This CDR3 region has 15 residues. Trimming took 5 bases from V and 3 from J, leaving 14 bases between them.

This clonotype has ten or more counts. The chain employs TRBV20-1 and TRBJ2-5; D remains unclear. This CDR3 region has 14 residues. Per the germline V gene, CDR1 is DFQATT and CDR2 is SNEGSKA (reference sequence). Trimming stripped 4 bases from V and 5 bases from J, with 17 bases between. CDR3: CSATQSYGAETQYF. CDR3 sequence (DNA): TGCAGTGCTACCCAATCCTATGGTGCGGAGACCCAGTACTTC.

This chain joins TRBV24-1 and TRBJ2-2; D is tentatively TRBD1 or TRBD2 (5 bases each). The V gene lost 5 bases and the J gene lost 7 bases, with 16 bases spanning the gap. Germline values: CDR1 KGHDR, CDR2 SFDVKD. The CDR3 extends over 15 amino acids. In nucleotides, the CDR3 is TGTGCCACCAGTGCTAGCAAAGGGGCTAACGGGGAGCTGTTTTTT. Encoded protein: CATSASKGANGELFF.

This clonotype came up once. The chain links TRBV6-1 to TRBJ1-5; TRBD1 matches at 10 bases. Trimming took 5 bases from V and 7 from J; bases not matched to a gene: 8. Germline V gene sequence: CDR1 MNHNS, CDR2 SASEGT. The CDR3 loop spans 15 amino acids. In DNA form, the CDR3 reads TGTGCCAGCAGTCCTGTGGACAGGGGGAGGCAGCCCCAGCATTTT. Translated, it gives CASSPVDRGRQPQHF.